The clone carrying this T cell receptor (beta chain) was observed many times. TCRdb reprocessed the 5' RACE reads with MiXCR, giving one entry per CDR3 protein. The sample has about 120,000 distinct CDR3 sequences, more than 10% seen once. The data stem from a study of spatial heterogeneity in lung cancer. V lost 6 bases to trimming and J lost 5 bases; unmatched junction nucleotides: 6. This CDR3 has 12 amino acids. The germline CDR1 and CDR2 sequences are SQVTM and ANQGSEA. The time point is: blood at routine non-recurrence follow-up after resection. Whole RNA from tumor, nontumor lung or frozen PBMC was sequenced unsorted.

This material consisted of PBMCs, taken at follow-up. The genes are TRBV29-1 and TRBJ1-2; 7 bases map to TRBD1. The receptor was isolated from a male donor with early-stage non-small cell lung cancer. CDR3 in DNA: TGCAGCGTACTGACAGGGACATATGGCTACACCTTC. Its translation: CSVLTGTYGYTF.